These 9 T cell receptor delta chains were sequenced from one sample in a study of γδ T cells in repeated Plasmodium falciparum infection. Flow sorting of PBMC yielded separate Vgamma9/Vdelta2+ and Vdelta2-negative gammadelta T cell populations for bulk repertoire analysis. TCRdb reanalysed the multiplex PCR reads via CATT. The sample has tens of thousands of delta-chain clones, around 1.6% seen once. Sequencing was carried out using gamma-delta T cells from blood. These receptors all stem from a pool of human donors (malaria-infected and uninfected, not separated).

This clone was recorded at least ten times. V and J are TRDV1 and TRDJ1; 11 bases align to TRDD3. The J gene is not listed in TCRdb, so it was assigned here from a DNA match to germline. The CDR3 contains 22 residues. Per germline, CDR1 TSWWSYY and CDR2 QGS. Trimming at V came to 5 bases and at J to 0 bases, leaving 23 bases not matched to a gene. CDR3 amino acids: CALGKFFPPSYWGISDTDKLIF. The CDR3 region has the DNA TGTGCTCTTGGGAAATTCTTTCCTCCCTCGTACTGGGGGATATCTGACACCGATAAACTCATCTTT.

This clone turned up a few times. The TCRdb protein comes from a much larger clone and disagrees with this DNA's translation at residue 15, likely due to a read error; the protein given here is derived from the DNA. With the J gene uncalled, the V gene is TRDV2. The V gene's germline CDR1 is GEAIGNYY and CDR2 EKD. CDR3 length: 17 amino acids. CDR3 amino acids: CACDTVWPGVRGRGLIF. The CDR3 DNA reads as TGTGCCTGTGACACCGTATGGCCCGGTGTGCGGGGACGGGGGCTCATCTTT.

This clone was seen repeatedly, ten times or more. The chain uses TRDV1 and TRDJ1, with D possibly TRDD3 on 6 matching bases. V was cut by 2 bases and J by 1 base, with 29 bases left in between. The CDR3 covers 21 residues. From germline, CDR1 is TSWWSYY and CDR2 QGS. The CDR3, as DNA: TGTGCTCTTGGGGAAACGGATCCTAATTCTGGGGACCCCCTAGTCACCGATAAACTCATCTTT. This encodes CALGETDPNSGDPLVTDKLIF.

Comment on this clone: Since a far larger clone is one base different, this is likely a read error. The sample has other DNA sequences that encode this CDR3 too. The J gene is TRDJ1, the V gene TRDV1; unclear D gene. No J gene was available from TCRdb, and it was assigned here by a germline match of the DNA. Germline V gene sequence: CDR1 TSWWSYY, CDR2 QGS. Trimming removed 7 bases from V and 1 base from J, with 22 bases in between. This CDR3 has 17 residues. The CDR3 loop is CALAGPPVPLPTDKLIF. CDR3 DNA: TGTGCTCTTGCTGGTCCTCCAGTCCCTTTGCCCACCGATAAACTCATCTTT.

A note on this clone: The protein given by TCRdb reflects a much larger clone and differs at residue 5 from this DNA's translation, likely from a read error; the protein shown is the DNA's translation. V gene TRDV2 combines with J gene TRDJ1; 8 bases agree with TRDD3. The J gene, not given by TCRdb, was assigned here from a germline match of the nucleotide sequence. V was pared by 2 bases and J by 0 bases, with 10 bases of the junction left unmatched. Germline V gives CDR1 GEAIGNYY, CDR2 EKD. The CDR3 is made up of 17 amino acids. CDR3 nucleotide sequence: TGTGCCTGTGACATCGTCTCCGGGATACGAAACACCGATAAACTCATCTTT. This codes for CACDIVSGIRNTDKLIF.

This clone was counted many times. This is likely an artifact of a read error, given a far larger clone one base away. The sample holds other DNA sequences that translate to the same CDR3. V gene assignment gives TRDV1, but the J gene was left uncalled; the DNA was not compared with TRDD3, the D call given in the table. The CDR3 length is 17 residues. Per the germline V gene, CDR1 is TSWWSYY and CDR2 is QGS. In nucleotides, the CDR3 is TGTGCTCTTGGGGACATCTCTGGGGGATTCCTCACCGATAAACTAATCTTT. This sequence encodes CALGDISGGFLTDKLIF.

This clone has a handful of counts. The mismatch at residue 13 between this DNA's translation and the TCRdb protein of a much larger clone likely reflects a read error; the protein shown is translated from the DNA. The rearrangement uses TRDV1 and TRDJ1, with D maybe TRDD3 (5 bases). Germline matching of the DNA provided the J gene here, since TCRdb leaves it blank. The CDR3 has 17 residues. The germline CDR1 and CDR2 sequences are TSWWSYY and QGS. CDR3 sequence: CALGRYEGLGDTNKLIF. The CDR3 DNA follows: TGTGCTCTTGGGAGGTACGAGGGGCTGGGAGACACCAATAAACTCATCTTT.

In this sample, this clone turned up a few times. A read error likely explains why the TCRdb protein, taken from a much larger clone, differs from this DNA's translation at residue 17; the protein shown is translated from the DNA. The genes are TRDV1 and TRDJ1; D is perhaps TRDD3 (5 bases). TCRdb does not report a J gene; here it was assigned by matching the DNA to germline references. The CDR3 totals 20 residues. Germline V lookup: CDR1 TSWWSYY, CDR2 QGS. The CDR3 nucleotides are TGTGCTCTTGGGTCGAACGCAGCGAGAGCCTCGCCGCCGGGGGCCGATGAACTCATCTTT. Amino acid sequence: CALGSNAARASPPGADELIF.

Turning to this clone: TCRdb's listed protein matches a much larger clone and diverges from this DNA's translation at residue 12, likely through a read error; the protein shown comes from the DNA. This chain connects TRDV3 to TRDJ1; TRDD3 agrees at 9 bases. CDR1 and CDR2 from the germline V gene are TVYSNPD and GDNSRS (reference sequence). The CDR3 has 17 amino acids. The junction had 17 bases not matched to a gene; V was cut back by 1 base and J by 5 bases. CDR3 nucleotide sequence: TGTGCCTTTATACCCCGACACTGGGGGAGCGAAGGGGATAAACTCATCTTT. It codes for CAFIPRHWGSEGDKLIF. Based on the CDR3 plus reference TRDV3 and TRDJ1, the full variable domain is CDKVTQSSPDQTVASGSEVVLLCTYDTVYSNPDLFWYRIRPDYSFQFVFYGDNSRSEGADFTQGRFSVKHILTQKAFHLVISPVRTEDSATYYCAFIPRHWGSEGDKLIFGKGTRVTVEP.